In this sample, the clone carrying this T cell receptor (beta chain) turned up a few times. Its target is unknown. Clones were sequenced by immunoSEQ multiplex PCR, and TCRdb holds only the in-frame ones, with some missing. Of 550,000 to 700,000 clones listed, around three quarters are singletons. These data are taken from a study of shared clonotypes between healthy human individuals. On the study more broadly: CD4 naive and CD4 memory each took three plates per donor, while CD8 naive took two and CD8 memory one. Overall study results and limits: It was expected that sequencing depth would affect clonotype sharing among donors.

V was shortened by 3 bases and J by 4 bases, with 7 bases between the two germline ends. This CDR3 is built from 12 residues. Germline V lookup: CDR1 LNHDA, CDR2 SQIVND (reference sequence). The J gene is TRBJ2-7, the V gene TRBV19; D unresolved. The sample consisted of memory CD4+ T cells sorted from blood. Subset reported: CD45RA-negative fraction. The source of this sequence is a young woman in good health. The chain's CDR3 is CASSMVPYEQYF. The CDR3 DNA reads TGTGCCAGTAGTATGGTACCTTACGAGCAGTACTTC.